Sequencing of this T cell receptor beta chain was carried out in a study of blood T cell repertoires in COVID-19. Across the study: Whether acute or convalescent, the COVID-19 samples came from the United States, Italy and Spain. Sources were T cells, B-cell-depleted T cells, or PBMCs; the material itself was cDNA or gDNA.

Authors' methods: Nucleated cell counts were estimated from reference gene primer amplification. Using immunoSEQ multiplex PCR, the repertoire was profiled, and TCRdb retains in-frame clones only, with some absent. That table supplies the V and J calls and clone size; D and trimming were determined from the DNA. This table has over 350,000 clones, 87% appearing once. CDR3 length: 15 residues. Germline CDR1 SEHNR, CDR2 FQNEAQ (reference sequence). Trimming cost V 5 bases and J 1 base, with 15 bases left between them. Sequencing was performed on PBMCs or T cells enriched from blood (not recorded which). The chain couples TRBV7-9 to TRBJ2-7; maybe TRBD2 (6 bases). The origin of this receptor is a woman in her forties or fifties who had recovered from COVID-19. The CDR3 here is CASSPSSDLSYEQYF. CDR3 sequence (DNA): TGTGCCAGCAGCCCCTCTAGCGATCTTTCCTACGAGCAGTACTTC.